A single sample gave rise to the 19 T cell receptor beta chains below, sequenced in a study of T cells in Graves' hyperthyroidism and ophthalmopathy. Researchers took RNA transcripts and amplified the TCR beta CDR3 regions from them. Researchers ran a first-round RT-PCR on the TCR CDR3 using the HTBI primer set. TCRdb recomputed calls from the multiplex PCR reads with MiXCR, one row per CDR3 protein. The sample yields some 620,000 distinct CDR3 sequences, about 16% seen once. The sample comprised blood. The receptors originated from a young woman with Graves' hyperthyroidism.

In this sample, this clonotype turned up a few times. The V gene is TRBV12-3 or TRBV12-4, the J gene TRBJ2-2; D call uncertain. Trimming shortened V by 7 bases and J by 5 bases, and 14 bases separated the two germline ends. The CDR3 is 14 amino acids. The CDR3 DNA reads TGTGCCAGCAAGATGCAGGTTTTAACCGGGGAGCTGTTTTTT. It encodes CASKMQVLTGELFF.

This clonotype was counted only a few times. The CDR3 here is CASSLWGGHNEQFF. DNA for the CDR3: TGTGCCAGCAGCTTGTGGGGGGGCCACAATGAGCAGTTCTTC. The gene calls are TRBV5-6 and TRBJ2-1, with D maybe TRBD2 (7 bases). Trimming cost V 1 base and J 5 bases, with 10 bases left between them. CDR1 and CDR2 (germline): SGHDT, YYEEEE. The CDR3 runs to 14 residues.

This clonotype was counted between two and nine times. This rearrangement joins TRBV5-1 to TRBJ2-7; TRBD1 agrees at 7 bases. CDR1 is SGHRS and CDR2 is YFSETQ in the germline V gene. Trimming took 0 bases from V and 3 from J; bases not matched to a gene: 3. This CDR3 is built from 14 residues. The CDR3 DNA sequence: TGCGCCAGCAGCTTGGAGGGGGCAGTCTACGAGCAGTACTTC. Its translation: CASSLEGAVYEQYF.

This clonotype was recorded many times. Here the CDR3 reads CSARNQGNEQFF. CDR3 sequence (DNA): TGCAGTGCTAGAAATCAGGGAAATGAGCAGTTCTTC. V gene TRBV20-1 combines with J gene TRBJ2-1; TRBD1 might be the D (5 bases). The V gene lost 2 bases and the J gene lost 7 bases, with 9 bases spanning the gap. This CDR3 has 12 residues. Germline V gene lookup returns CDR1 DFQATT and CDR2 SNEGSKA (reference sequence).

The J gene is TRBJ2-7, the V gene TRBV5-1; either TRBD1 or TRBD2 may fit D (5 bases each). CDR3 length equals 14 residues. From germline, CDR1 is SGHRS and CDR2 YFSETQ. The V gene lost 4 bases and the J gene lost 0 bases, with 11 bases spanning the gap. DNA of the CDR3: TGCGCCAGCAGCGCTCCGGGGCGCTCCTACGAGCAGTACTTC. The encoded protein is CASSAPGRSYEQYF.

V gene TRBV27 combines with J gene TRBJ2-7, with 7 bases that match TRBD2. The CDR3 spans 14 residues. The J segment lost 2 bases and the V segment lost 3 bases, leaving 4 bases of the junction unmatched. Germline values: CDR1 MNHEY, CDR2 SMNVEV (reference sequence). The CDR3 sequence is CASSFGTNTYEQYF. The CDR3 nucleotides read TGTGCCAGCAGTTTCGGGACTAACACCTACGAGCAGTACTTC.

This clonotype was seen repeatedly, ten times or more. The chain links TRBV2 to TRBJ1-2, with D perhaps matching TRBD1 (6 bases). The germline gives CDR1 SNHLY, CDR2 FYNNEI. This CDR3 region has 14 residues. The V and J ends lost 3 bases and 3 bases respectively, with 11 bases between them. CDR3 DNA: TGTGCCAGCAGTGAGGGCAGGGGCGACTATGGCTACACCTTC. It translates to CASSEGRGDYGYTF. Based on the CDR3 plus reference TRBV2 and TRBJ1-2, the full variable domain is EPEVTQTPSHQVTQMGQEVILRCVPISNHLYFYWYRQILGQKVEFLVSFYNNEISEKSEIFDDQFSVERPDGSNFTLKIRSTKLEDSAMYFCASSEGRGDYGYTFGSGTRLTVV.

The chain combines TRBV28 with TRBJ2-4; the D gene is possibly TRBD1 (5 bases). Trimming removed 5 bases from V and 7 bases from J, with 12 bases in between. This CDR3 comprises 13 residues. Looked up from germline, CDR1 is MDHEN and CDR2 is SYDVKM. The CDR3 DNA reads TGTGCCAGCAGTGGCAGGGATGGGAACATTCAGTACTTC. The encoded protein is CASSGRDGNIQYF.

V gene TRBV27 combines with J gene TRBJ2-7, with a tentative D call TRBD1 (6 bases). Germline V gene lookup returns CDR1 MNHEY and CDR2 SMNVEV (reference sequence). Trimming shortened V by 0 bases and J by 3 bases, and 12 bases separated the two germline ends. CDR3 length: 15 amino acids. CDR3: CASSLSSGQFYEQYF. CDR3 coding DNA: TGTGCCAGCAGTTTATCGTCCGGACAGTTCTACGAGCAGTACTTC.

The sample holds a few counts of this clonotype. The rearrangement joins TRBV12-5 to TRBJ2-3; possibly TRBD2 for D (7 bases). CDR1 is LGHNT and CDR2 is FRNRAP in the germline V gene. This CDR3 has 23 amino acids. V was trimmed by 6 bases and J by 3 bases, leaving 40 bases between them. The CDR3: CASGSGGGIIGEGEGLLTDTQYF. CDR3 nucleotide sequence: TGTGCTAGTGGCTCAGGAGGGGGTATTATCGGGGAGGGAGAGGGCCTTTTGACAGATACGCAGTATTTT.

This clonotype appeared many times. The V call is TRBV28, the J call TRBJ1-2; 7 bases line up with TRBD1. V gave up 5 bases and J gave up 11 bases; unmatched junction bases: 5. This CDR3 has 11 residues. Germline CDR1 and CDR2: MDHEN and SYDVKM. CDR3: CASSRQGSYTF. The DNA of the CDR3 is TGTGCCAGCAGTCGACAGGGTTCTTACACCTTC.

This clonotype occurred a few times. The chain links TRBV15 to TRBJ1-2, with TRBD1 identical over 7 bases. The germline V gene has CDR1 LNHNV and CDR2 YYDKDF (reference sequence). V was clipped by 2 bases and J by 6 bases; unmatched bases: 9. The CDR3 runs 15 residues. The CDR3 region has the DNA TGTGCCACCAGCAGAATCCAAACCGGGACAGATGGCTACACCTTC. It encodes CATSRIQTGTDGYTF.

This clonotype was observed many times. The V call is TRBV29-1, the J call TRBJ2-5; a possible D gene is TRBD2 (5 bases). Germline assignment: CDR1 SQVTM and CDR2 ANQGSEA. The germline V and J ends were trimmed by 8 bases and 5 bases, with 18 bases remaining between them. The CDR3 is made up of 13 amino acids. This CDR3 reads CSPGGLSGETQYF. Here the CDR3 DNA reads TGCAGCCCTGGCGGACTCTCGGGGGAGACCCAGTACTTC.

The V gene is TRBV6-2 or TRBV6-3, the J gene TRBJ1-1, with a tentative D call TRBD1 (5 bases). The CDR3 contains 18 residues. In germline, CDR1 is MNHEY, CDR2 SVGEGT. V lost 6 bases, J lost 3 bases, and 26 bases lay in between. DNA for the CDR3: TGTGCCAGCAGCTCTTACAGGACCCTGGGGGACGGGGACACTGAAGCTTTCTTT. It codes for CASSSYRTLGDGDTEAFF.

This clonotype came up a few times. This may be a read error, as it is one base from a much larger clone. The rearrangement links TRBV11-2 to TRBJ1-1; D is possibly TRBD1 (5 bases). The ends were cut back, 3 bases at V and 6 bases at J, with 17 bases in the middle. CDR3 length: 15 residues. CDR1 and CDR2 from the germline V gene are SGHAT and FQNNGV. The CDR3 spells CASSFRGGMVAEAFF. In DNA form, the CDR3 reads TGTGCCAGCAGCTTTAGGGGAGGTATGGTGGCTGAAGCTTTCTTT.

The gene calls are TRBV5-1 and TRBJ2-5; D uncertain. CDR1 and CDR2 (germline): SGHRS, YFSETQ. There are 12 residues in the CDR3. With 4 bases removed from V and 5 bases from J, the gap between germline ends came to 9 bases. As DNA, the CDR3 is TGCGCCAGCAGCCCCCCTACGGAGACCCAGTACTTC. Encoded protein: CASSPPTETQYF.

This clonotype was recorded a few times. V gene TRBV29-1 combines with J gene TRBJ2-1; 12 nucleotides match TRBD2. The CDR3 runs to 17 residues. Per germline, CDR1 SQVTM and CDR2 ANQGSEA. J gave up 0 bases and V 1 base, and 4 bases lay outside the gene matches. The CDR3 DNA reads as TGCAGCGTTGAAGGACTAGCGGGGGTGAGCTCCTACAATGAGCAGTTCTTC. This gives the protein CSVEGLAGVSSYNEQFF.

This chain uses TRBV6-5 with TRBJ1-2; 7 bases match TRBD1. This CDR3 is built from 17 residues. J gave up 4 bases and V 4 bases, and 15 bases lay outside the gene matches. Germline CDR1 is MNHEY and CDR2 is SVGAGI. CDR3: CASSLSSTIDRVYGYTF. The CDR3, as DNA: TGTGCCAGCAGTTTATCCTCGACTATCGACAGGGTCTATGGCTACACCTTC.

In this sample, this clonotype turned up many times. The rearrangement uses TRBV24-1 and TRBJ2-1, with D tentatively TRBD2 (6 bases). This CDR3 has 16 amino acids. CDR1 and CDR2 from the germline V gene are KGHDR and SFDVKD. Trimming removed 4 bases at V and 1 base at J, with 13 bases between. CDR3 sequence: CATSDPTGRSYNEQFF. The CDR3 DNA reads as TGTGCCACCAGTGACCCTACCGGGAGATCCTACAATGAGCAGTTCTTC.